This passage covers 25 T cell receptor beta chains from one sample sequenced in a study of blood T cell repertoires in COVID-19. Repertoires were generated with immunoSEQ multiplex PCR, while TCRdb's copy carries only in-frame clones and drops some. Here the sample spans some 83,000 clones, approximately 89% being singletons. Sequences were obtained from peripheral blood. Every receptor here comes from a man aged 45-60 years with acute or convalescent COVID-19.

The chain links TRBV5-6 to TRBJ2-2; a possible D gene is TRBD2 (6 bases). The germline gives CDR1 SGHDT, CDR2 YYEEEE. The CDR3 is made up of 16 amino acids. Between the trimmed V and J ends, which lost 4 bases and 6 bases, there was a span of 19 bases. In nucleotides, the CDR3 is TGTGCCAGCAGCAATTTCCGGGGAGGAGGGCCCGGGGAGCTGTTTTTT. Encoded protein: CASSNFRGGGPGELFF.

The rearrangement links TRBV5-4 to TRBJ2-7, with D perhaps TRBD1 (6 bases). This CDR3 contains 13 residues. Germline V gene lookup returns CDR1 SGHNT and CDR2 YYREEE (reference sequence). V gave up 5 bases and J gave up 1 base, with 10 bases separating them. The CDR3 bases are TGTGCCAGCAGATCAGGGGAATCCTACGAGCAGTACTTC. It specifies CASRSGESYEQYF.

The V and J genes are TRBV24-1 and TRBJ2-7, with no clear D. This CDR3 has 14 residues. V was trimmed by 3 bases and J by 3 bases, leaving 11 bases between them. The germline gives CDR1 KGHDR, CDR2 SFDVKD. The CDR3 reads CATSDPTYYYEQYF. As DNA, the CDR3 is TGTGCCACCAGTGATCCCACTTACTACTACGAGCAGTACTTC.

The CDR3 region is CASRLGLAGGLGGTDTQYF. Here the CDR3 DNA reads TGTGCCAGCAGGTTGGGACTAGCGGGGGGGCTCGGTGGCACAGATACGCAGTATTTT. The genes are TRBV7-2 and TRBJ2-3, with 16 nucleotides matching TRBD2. CDR3 length: 19 amino acids. CDR1 is SGHTA and CDR2 is FQGNSA in the germline V gene. V was clipped by 6 bases and J by 1 base; unmatched bases: 10.

The rearrangement joins TRBV5-1 to TRBJ1-5; 9 positions agree with TRBD1. Trimming removed 3 bases from V and 5 bases from J; junction bases left unmatched: 3. The germline V gene encodes CDR1 SGHRS and CDR2 YFSETQ. The CDR3 runs 14 residues. CDR3 bases: TGCGCCAGCAGCTCAACAGGGGGCGATCAGCCCCAGCATTTT. Translated: CASSSTGGDQPQHF.

This clone was detected only a few times. This chain connects TRBV7-2 to TRBJ1-2, with D possibly matching TRBD1 (6 bases). The CDR3 consists of 15 residues. Germline values: CDR1 SGHTA, CDR2 FQGNSA. The V end lost 5 bases, the J end lost 0 bases, and 13 bases lay between the germline ends. The CDR3 DNA follows: TGTGCCAGCAGCCCCCAGGGGCTTACTAACTATGGCTACACCTTC. As protein: CASSPQGLTNYGYTF.

The chain has TRBV18 and TRBJ2-1; 9 bases agree with TRBD1. Germline values: CDR1 KGHSH, CDR2 LQKENI. V shed 8 bases, J shed 7 bases, and the junction held 12 bases outside the gene matches. The CDR3 has 15 amino acids. The CDR3 loop is CASPPDRGSGNEQFF. The CDR3 nucleotides read TGTGCCAGCCCGCCAGACAGGGGGAGTGGGAATGAGCAGTTCTTC. Complete variable domain (other parts from reference TRBV18 and TRBJ2-1): NAGVMQNPRHLVRRRGQEARLRCSPMKGHSHVYWYRQLPEEGLKFMVYLQKENIIDESGMPKERFSAEFPKEGPSILRIQQVVRGDSAAYFCASPPDRGSGNEQFFGPGTRLTVL.

The chain employs TRBV6-8 and TRBJ2-1, with D possibly being TRBD2 (5 bases). The CDR3 has 14 residues. The V gene lost 4 bases and the J gene lost 5 bases, with 12 bases spanning the gap. Germline V gene lookup returns CDR1 MNHGY and CDR2 SAAAGT. The CDR3: CASSWASTNNEQFF. The CDR3 coding sequence is TGTGCCAGCAGTTGGGCTAGCACTAACAATGAGCAGTTCTTC.

The V and J genes are TRBV19 and TRBJ2-1; the match to TRBD2 covers 10 bases. Trimming removed 4 bases from V and 8 bases from J; junction bases left unmatched: 8. The CDR3 is 15 residues long. The V gene's germline CDR1 is LNHDA and CDR2 SQIVND (reference sequence). As DNA, the CDR3 is TGTGCCAGTAGTACCGGGCTAGCGGGGGTGTATGAGCAGTTCTTC. Translating it yields CASSTGLAGVYEQFF.

The J gene is TRBJ2-1, the V gene TRBV3-1 (or the pseudogene TRBV3-2); 7 bases align to TRBD1. Losses at the gene ends were 1 base for V and 9 bases for J; bases not matched to a gene: 12. CDR3 length: 16 amino acids. CDR1 and CDR2 from the germline V gene are LGHDT and YNNKEL (reference sequence). CDR3 region: CASSQVALGGGTEQFF. The CDR3 region has the DNA TGTGCCAGCAGCCAAGTCGCCTTAGGGGGCGGCACTGAGCAGTTCTTC.

This chain connects TRBV4-3 to TRBJ2-3, with D hard to call. CDR1 and CDR2 from the germline V gene are LGHNA and YSLEER. This CDR3 has 15 amino acids. Trimming shortened V by 0 bases and J by 4 bases, and 11 bases separated the two germline ends. This CDR3 reads CASSQDATGPDTQYF. DNA of the CDR3: TGCGCCAGCAGCCAAGATGCTACGGGTCCAGATACGCAGTATTTT.

The chain employs TRBV18 and TRBJ1-6; 8 positions match TRBD1. The ends lost 1 base at V and 8 bases at J; junction bases unmatched: 10. Per germline, CDR1 KGHSH and CDR2 LQKENI. The CDR3 spans 17 residues. The CDR3 coding sequence is TGTGCCAGCTCACCACTCGTAACAGGACAGGGAGATTCACCCCTCCACTTT. As protein: CASSPLVTGQGDSPLHF.

V usage is TRBV7-9 and J usage is TRBJ2-7, with TRBD1 as a possible D gene (5 bases). The germline V gene encodes CDR1 SEHNR and CDR2 FQNEAQ (reference sequence). Trimming cost V 2 bases and J 2 bases, with 7 bases left between them. The CDR3 is 13 amino acids. CDR3 in amino acids: CASSLRGTYEQYF. Here the CDR3 DNA reads TGTGCCAGCAGCTTAAGGGGCACCTACGAGCAGTACTTC.

The chain employs TRBV4-2 and TRBJ2-5; 12 positions match TRBD2. V gave up 1 base and J gave up 3 bases; unmatched junction bases: 3. Germline CDR1 LGHNA, CDR2 YNFKEQ. The CDR3 totals 16 residues. In DNA form, the CDR3 reads TGTGCCAGCAGCCAAGGAGCTAGCGGGAGGGAAGAGACCCAGTACTTC. Protein: CASSQGASGREETQYF.

The chain is built from TRBV5-5 and TRBJ1-6, with 8 bases lining up with TRBD1. The trim removed 0 bases at V and 6 bases at J, leaving 5 bases unmatched. The germline gives CDR1 SGHKS, CDR2 YYEKEE (reference sequence). This CDR3 has 16 amino acids. This CDR3 reads CASSLALTGANSPLHF. The CDR3 DNA is TGTGCCAGCAGCTTGGCCTTGACAGGGGCTAATTCACCCCTCCACTTT.

As DNA, the CDR3 is TGCGCCAGCAGCCAAGAATGGAGTCCGGGGGTTGTGCAGTTCTTC. Protein sequence: CASSQEWSPGVVQFF. The chain employs TRBV4-1 and TRBJ2-1, with D tentatively TRBD2 (6 bases). The germline gives CDR1 MGHRA, CDR2 YSYEKL. CDR3 length equals 15 residues. V lost 0 bases, J lost 12 bases, and 18 bases lay in between.

The V call is TRBV19, the J call TRBJ2-1; weak D call: TRBD2 (6 bases). Trimming left V 3 bases short and J 7 bases short, with 16 bases between. Germline V gives CDR1 LNHDA, CDR2 SQIVND (reference sequence). The CDR3 runs 15 residues. CDR3 in DNA: TGTGCCAGTAGTATCGGCGAGGAGGGTAGGAATGAGCAGTTCTTC. As protein: CASSIGEEGRNEQFF.

The V gene is TRBV6-5, the J gene TRBJ2-7; the D gene is possibly TRBD2 (5 bases). The CDR3 has 14 residues. With 4 bases removed from V and 1 base from J, the gap between germline ends came to 11 bases. Germline V gives CDR1 MNHEY, CDR2 SVGAGI. The CDR3 loop reads CASSSAGRSYEQYV. The CDR3 DNA reads as TGTGCCAGCAGTTCTGCGGGCCGATCCTACGAGCAGTACGTC.

This clone was detected once. The chain is built from TRBV5-1 and TRBJ1-1, with 9 bases aligning to TRBD1. V lost 4 bases to trimming and J lost 6 bases; unmatched junction nucleotides: 7. This CDR3 has 14 amino acids. Per germline, CDR1 SGHRS and CDR2 YFSETQ. CDR3 region: CASSPPGQGPEAFF. The CDR3 DNA reads as TGCGCCAGCAGCCCGCCGGGACAGGGTCCTGAAGCTTTCTTT.

This chain joins TRBV28 and TRBJ1-3, with 7 bases matching TRBD1. J was trimmed by 5 bases and V by 2 bases; bases with no gene match: 6. The germline gives CDR1 MDHEN, CDR2 SYDVKM. CDR3 size: 15 residues. This CDR3 reads CASSLPTGARNTIYF. For the CDR3, the DNA is TGTGCCAGCAGTTTACCCACAGGGGCTAGAAACACCATATATTTT.

The genes are TRBV18 and TRBJ1-2; 12 bases match TRBD1. The V gene's germline CDR1 is KGHSH and CDR2 LQKENI. V dropped 5 bases and J dropped 8; count of bases not matched to a gene: 15. This CDR3 region has 17 residues. CDR3 in DNA: TGTGCCAGCTCAGGAGACCGGGACAGGGGGCGAAGGGCCGGCTACACCTTC. This gives the protein CASSGDRDRGRRAGYTF.

The V gene is TRBV7-2, the J gene TRBJ2-3, with 10 positions matching TRBD1. V was pared by 5 bases and J by 2 bases, with 4 bases of the junction left unmatched. Germline-derived CDR1 and CDR2 are SGHTA and FQGNSA. The CDR3 runs to 15 residues. CDR3 DNA: TGTGCCAGCAGCGCGGACAGGGGGGCCACAGATACGCAGTATTTT. Its translation: CASSADRGATDTQYF. Together with reference TRBV7-2 and TRBJ2-3, the CDR3 gives the full variable domain: GAGVSQSPSNKVTEKGKDVELRCDPISGHTALYWYRQSLGQGLEFLIYFQGNSAPDKSGLPSDRFSAERTGGSVSTLTIQRTQQEDSAVYLCASSADRGATDTQYFGPGTRLTVL.

The chain is built from TRBV12-5 and TRBJ2-1; 15 positions match TRBD2. From germline, CDR1 is LGHNT and CDR2 FRNRAP. CDR3 length: 17 residues. V shed 4 bases and J 7 bases; nucleotides not matched to a gene: 8. In nucleotides, the CDR3 is TGTGCTAGTGGTTCGCGGACTAGCGGGGGGGCCTTGAATGAGCAGTTCTTC. It specifies CASGSRTSGGALNEQFF.

This chain links TRBV6-5 with TRBJ1-2, with TRBD1 matching 9 bases. CDR3 size: 13 residues. After removal of 6 bases from V and 6 bases from J, the junction contained 5 bases not matched to a gene. Germline V gene data show CDR1 as MNHEY and CDR2 as SVGAGI. The CDR3 loop reads CASSFRQGDGYTF. CDR3 DNA: TGTGCCAGCAGCTTTCGACAGGGGGATGGCTACACCTTC.

The CDR3 DNA follows: TGCGCCAGCAGCTTGGACCGGGGGAACACTGAAGCTTTCTTT. Its protein product is CASSLDRGNTEAFF. J is TRBJ1-1 and V is TRBV5-1; D call uncertain. Trimming shortened V by 0 bases and J by 1 base, and 7 bases separated the two germline ends. CDR1 is SGHRS and CDR2 is YFSETQ in the germline V gene. This CDR3 is built from 14 residues.